This T cell receptor beta chain was sequenced during a study of T cell responses to AZD1222 COVID-19 vaccine. Study background: Analysis merged second doses at about 4 or about 12 weeks.

General study findings and limits: Elevations in Spike-specific TCR breadth and depth followed administration of two AZD1222 doses. The peak T cell response came first, and repertoires were sampled only after it. The study reported that nearly half of spike-specific TCRs target unmutated variant regions.

Produced via immunoSEQ multiplex PCR; TCRdb's table is partial and in-frame only. The data contain approximately 73,000 clones, roughly 84% of them seen just once; the ten biggest clones take up about 10%. With regard to this clone: The antigen is not known.

Per germline, CDR1 SEHNR and CDR2 FQNEAQ (reference sequence). With 6 bases removed from V and 6 bases from J, the gap between germline ends came to 18 bases. CDR3 length equals 14 residues. This TCR was sampled from an adult in good health. Sequencing used peripheral blood, obtained on day 0 of AZD1222 vaccination. The chain employs TRBV7-9 and TRBJ2-7; D tentatively fits TRBD1 or TRBD2 (5 bases each). The CDR3 loop reads CASRPTLLGTEQYF. The CDR3 region has the DNA TGTGCCAGCAGACCCACCCTCCTGGGGACCGAGCAGTACTTC.